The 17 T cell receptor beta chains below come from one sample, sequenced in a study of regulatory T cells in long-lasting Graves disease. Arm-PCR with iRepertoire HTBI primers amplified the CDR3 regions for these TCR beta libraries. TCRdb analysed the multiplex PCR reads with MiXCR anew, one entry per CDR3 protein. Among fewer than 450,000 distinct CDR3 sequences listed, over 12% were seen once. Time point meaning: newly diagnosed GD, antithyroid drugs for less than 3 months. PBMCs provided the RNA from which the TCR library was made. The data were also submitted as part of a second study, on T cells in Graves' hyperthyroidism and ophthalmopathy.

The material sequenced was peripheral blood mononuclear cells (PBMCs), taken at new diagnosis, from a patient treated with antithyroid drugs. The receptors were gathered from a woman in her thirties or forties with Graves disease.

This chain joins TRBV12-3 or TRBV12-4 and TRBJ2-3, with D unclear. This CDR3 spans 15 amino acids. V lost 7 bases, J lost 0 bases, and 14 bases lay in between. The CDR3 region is CASTLGQTSTDTQYF. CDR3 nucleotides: TGTGCCAGCACCTTGGGTCAAACTAGCACAGATACGCAGTATTTT.

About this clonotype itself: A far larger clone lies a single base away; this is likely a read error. The CDR3 DNA reads as TGTGCCAGCAGATCCCGGGACAGGGGCTACGAGCAGTTCTTC. Amino acids: CASRSRDRGYEQFF. V gene TRBV28 combines with J gene TRBJ2-1; 10 bases align to TRBD1. Germline V gene sequence: CDR1 MDHEN, CDR2 SYDVKM. This CDR3 is built from 14 residues. With 6 bases clipped from V and 10 bases from J, the junction kept 9 bases outside the gene matches. Full variable domain (missing parts from reference TRBV28 and TRBJ2-1): DVKVTQSSRYLVKRTGEKVFLECVQDMDHENMFWYRQDPGLGLRLIYFSYDVKMKEKGDIPEGYSVSREKKERFSLILESASTNQTSMYLCASRSRDRGYEQFFGPGTRLTVL.

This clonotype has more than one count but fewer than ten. This CDR3 reads CSAPRGAANTGELFF. CDR3 sequence (DNA): TGCAGTGCCCCCCGAGGGGCAGCGAACACCGGGGAGCTGTTTTTT. The gene calls are TRBV20-1 and TRBJ2-2; D could derive from TRBD1 or TRBD2 (5 bases each). Trimming cost V 6 bases and J 0 bases, with 14 bases left between them. The CDR3 extends over 15 amino acids. Looked up from germline, CDR1 is DFQATT and CDR2 is SNEGSKA (reference sequence).

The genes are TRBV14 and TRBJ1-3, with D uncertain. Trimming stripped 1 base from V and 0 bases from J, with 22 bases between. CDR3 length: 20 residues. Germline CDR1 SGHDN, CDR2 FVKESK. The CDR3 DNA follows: TGTGCCAGCAGCCAAGCCGAGCACATGGCCGCCACTATCTCTGGAAACACCATATATTTT. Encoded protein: CASSQAEHMAATISGNTIYF.

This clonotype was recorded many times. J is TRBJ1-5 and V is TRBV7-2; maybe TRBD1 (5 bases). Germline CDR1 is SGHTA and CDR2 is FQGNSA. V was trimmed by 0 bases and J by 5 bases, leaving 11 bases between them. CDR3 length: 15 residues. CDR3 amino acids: CASSLAWTIDQPQHF. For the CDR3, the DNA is TGTGCCAGCAGCTTAGCTTGGACAATCGATCAGCCCCAGCATTTT.

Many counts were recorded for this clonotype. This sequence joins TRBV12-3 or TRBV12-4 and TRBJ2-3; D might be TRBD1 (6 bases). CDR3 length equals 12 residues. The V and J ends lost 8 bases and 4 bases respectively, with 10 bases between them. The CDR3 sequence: CASRRQADTQYF. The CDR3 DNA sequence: TGTGCCAGCCGGCGACAGGCAGATACGCAGTATTTT.

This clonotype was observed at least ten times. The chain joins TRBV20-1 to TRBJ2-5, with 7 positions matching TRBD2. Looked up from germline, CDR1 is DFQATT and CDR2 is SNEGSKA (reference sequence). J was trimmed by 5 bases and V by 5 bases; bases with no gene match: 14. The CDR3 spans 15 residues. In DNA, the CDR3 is TGCAGTGCTCCCGGGCGGTCGGGAGGCGGTGAGACCCAGTACTTC. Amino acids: CSAPGRSGGGETQYF.

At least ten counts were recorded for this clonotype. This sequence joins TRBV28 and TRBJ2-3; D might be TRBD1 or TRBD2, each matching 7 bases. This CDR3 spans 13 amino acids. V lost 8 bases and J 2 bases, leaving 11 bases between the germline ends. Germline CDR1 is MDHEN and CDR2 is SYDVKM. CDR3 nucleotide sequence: TGTGCCAGCGGGAGGGGGCACACAGATACGCAGTATTTT. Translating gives CASGRGHTDTQYF.

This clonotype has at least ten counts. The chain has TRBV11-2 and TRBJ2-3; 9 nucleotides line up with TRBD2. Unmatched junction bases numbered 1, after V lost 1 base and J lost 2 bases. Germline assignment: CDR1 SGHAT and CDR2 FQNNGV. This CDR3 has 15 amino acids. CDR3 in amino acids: CASSLVAGDTDTQYF. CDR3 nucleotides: TGTGCCAGCAGCTTAGTAGCGGGAGACACAGATACGCAGTATTTT.

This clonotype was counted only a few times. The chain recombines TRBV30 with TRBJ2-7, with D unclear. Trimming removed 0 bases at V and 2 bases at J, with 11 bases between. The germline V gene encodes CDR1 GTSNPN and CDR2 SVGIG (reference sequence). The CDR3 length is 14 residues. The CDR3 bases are TGTGCCTGGAGTGTAAGTCCATACACCTACGAGCAGTACTTC. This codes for CAWSVSPYTYEQYF.

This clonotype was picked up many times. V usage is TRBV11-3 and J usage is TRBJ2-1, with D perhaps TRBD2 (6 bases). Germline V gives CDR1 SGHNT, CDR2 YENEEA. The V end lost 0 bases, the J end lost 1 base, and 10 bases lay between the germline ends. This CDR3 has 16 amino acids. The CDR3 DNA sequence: TGTGCCAGCAGCTTAGACGGGAGAGGTTCCTACAATGAGCAGTTCTTC. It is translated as CASSLDGRGSYNEQFF. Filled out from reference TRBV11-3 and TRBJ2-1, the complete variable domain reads EAGVVQSPRYKIIEKKQPVAFWCNPISGHNTLYWYLQNLGQGPELLIRYENEEAVDDSQLPKDRFSAERLKGVDSTLKIQPAELGDSAVYLCASSLDGRGSYNEQFFGPGTRLTVL.

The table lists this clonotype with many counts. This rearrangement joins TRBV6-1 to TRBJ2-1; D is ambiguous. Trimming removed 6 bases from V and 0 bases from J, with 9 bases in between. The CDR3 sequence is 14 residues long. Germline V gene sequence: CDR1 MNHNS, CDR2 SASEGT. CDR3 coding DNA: TGTGCCAGCAGCGGAGCAAGCTCCTACAATGAGCAGTTCTTC. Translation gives CASSGASSYNEQFF.

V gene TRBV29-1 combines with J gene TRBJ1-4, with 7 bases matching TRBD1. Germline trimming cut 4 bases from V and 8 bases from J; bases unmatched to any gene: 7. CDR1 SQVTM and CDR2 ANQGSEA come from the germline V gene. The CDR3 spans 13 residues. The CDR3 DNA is TGCAGCGTTGCCCTGACAGGGTCCGAAAAACTGTTTTTT. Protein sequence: CSVALTGSEKLFF.

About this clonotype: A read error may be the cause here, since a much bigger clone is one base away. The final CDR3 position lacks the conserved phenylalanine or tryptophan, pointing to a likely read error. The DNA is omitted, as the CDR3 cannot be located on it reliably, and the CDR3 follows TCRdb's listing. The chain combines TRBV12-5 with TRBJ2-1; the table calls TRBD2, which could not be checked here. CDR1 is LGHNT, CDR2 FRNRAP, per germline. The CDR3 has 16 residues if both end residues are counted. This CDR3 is CASGLVVAGVGDTQYL.

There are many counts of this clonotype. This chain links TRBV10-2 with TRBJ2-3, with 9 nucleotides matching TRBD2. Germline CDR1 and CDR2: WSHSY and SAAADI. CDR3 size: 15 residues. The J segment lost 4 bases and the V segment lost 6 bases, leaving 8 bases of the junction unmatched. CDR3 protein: CASSLLAGLSDTQYF. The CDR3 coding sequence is TGCGCCAGCAGCCTACTAGCGGGTCTCTCAGATACGCAGTATTTT.

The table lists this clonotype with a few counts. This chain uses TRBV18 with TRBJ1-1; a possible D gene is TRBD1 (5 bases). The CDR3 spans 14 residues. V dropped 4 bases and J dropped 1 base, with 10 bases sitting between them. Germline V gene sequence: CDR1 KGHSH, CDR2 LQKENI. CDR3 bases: TGTGCCAGCTCACGGGGACCCCCGAACACTGAAGCTTTCTTT. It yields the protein CASSRGPPNTEAFF.

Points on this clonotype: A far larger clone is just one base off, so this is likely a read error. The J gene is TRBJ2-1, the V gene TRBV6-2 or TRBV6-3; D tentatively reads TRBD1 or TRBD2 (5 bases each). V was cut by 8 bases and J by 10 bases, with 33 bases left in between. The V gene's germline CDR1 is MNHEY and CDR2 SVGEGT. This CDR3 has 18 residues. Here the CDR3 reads CASHDETGPLDISYEQFF. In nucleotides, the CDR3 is TGTGCCAGCCACGACGAGACGGGGCCCCTGGACATCTCCTACGAGCAGTTCTTC.